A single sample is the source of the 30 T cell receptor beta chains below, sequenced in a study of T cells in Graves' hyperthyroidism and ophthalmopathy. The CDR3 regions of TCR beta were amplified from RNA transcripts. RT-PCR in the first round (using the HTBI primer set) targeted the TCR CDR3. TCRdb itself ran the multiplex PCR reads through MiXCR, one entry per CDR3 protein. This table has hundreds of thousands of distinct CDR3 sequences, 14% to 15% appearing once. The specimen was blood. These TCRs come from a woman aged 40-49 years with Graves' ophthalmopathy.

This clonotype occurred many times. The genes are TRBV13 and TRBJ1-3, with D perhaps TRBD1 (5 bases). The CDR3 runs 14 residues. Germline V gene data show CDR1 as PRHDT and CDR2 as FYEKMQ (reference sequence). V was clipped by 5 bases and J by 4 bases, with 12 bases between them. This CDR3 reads CASSIRDGGNTIYF. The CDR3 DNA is TGTGCCAGCAGCATCCGGGACGGAGGAAACACCATATATTTT.

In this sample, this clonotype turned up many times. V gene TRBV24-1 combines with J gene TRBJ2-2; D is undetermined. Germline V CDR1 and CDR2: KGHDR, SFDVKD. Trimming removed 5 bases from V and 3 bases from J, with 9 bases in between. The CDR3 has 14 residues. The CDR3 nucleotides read TGTGCCACCAGTGGGGCCGGATACACCGGGGAGCTGTTTTTT. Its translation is CATSGAGYTGELFF.

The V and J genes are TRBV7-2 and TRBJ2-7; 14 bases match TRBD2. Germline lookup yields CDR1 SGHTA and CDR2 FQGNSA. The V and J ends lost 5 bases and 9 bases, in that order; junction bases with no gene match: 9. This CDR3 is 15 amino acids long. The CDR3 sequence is CASSPTSGGGLGQYF. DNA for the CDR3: TGTGCCAGCAGCCCGACTAGCGGGGGGGGTCTAGGGCAGTACTTC.

The CDR3 bases are TGTGCCAGCAGTTCCCCCGACTTCTTATCCTACGAGCAGTACTTC. Its translation: CASSSPDFLSYEQYF. The genes are TRBV28 and TRBJ2-7; D not resolved. V shed 4 bases and J shed 1 base, with 14 bases lying between them. The V gene's germline CDR1 is MDHEN and CDR2 SYDVKM. This CDR3 comprises 15 residues.

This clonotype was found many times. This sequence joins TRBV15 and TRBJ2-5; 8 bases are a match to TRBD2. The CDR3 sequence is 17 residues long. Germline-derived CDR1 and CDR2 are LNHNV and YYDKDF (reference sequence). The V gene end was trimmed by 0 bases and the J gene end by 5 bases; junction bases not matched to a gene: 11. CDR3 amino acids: CATSRDLALAVVETQYF. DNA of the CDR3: TGTGCCACCAGCAGAGATCTCGCACTAGCGGTGGTGGAGACCCAGTACTTC. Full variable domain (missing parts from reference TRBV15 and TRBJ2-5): DAMVIQNPRYQVTQFGKPVTLSCSQTLNHNVMYWYQQKSSQAPKLLFHYYDKDFNNEADTPDNFQSRRPNTSFCFLDIRSPGLGDTAMYLCATSRDLALAVVETQYFGPGTRLLVL.

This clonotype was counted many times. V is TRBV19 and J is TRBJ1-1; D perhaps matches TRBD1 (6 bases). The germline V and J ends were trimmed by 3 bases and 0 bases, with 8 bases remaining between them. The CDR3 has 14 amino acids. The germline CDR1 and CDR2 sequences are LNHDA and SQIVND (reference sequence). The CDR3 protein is CASSIGDMNTEAFF. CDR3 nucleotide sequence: TGTGCCAGTAGTATCGGGGACATGAACACTGAAGCTTTCTTT.

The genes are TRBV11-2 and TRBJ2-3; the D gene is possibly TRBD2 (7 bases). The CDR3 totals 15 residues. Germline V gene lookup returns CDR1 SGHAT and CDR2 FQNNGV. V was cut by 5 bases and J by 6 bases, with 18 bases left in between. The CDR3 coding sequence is TGTGCCAGCAGCAGACTCCTCGGGGGGCAGGATACGCAGTATTTT. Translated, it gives CASSRLLGGQDTQYF.

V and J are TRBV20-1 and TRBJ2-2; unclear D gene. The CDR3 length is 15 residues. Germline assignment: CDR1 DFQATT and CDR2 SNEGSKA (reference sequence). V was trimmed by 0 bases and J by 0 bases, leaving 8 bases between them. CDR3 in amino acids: CSARDPGTNTGELFF. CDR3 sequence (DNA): TGCAGTGCTAGAGATCCGGGTACGAACACCGGGGAGCTGTTTTTT.

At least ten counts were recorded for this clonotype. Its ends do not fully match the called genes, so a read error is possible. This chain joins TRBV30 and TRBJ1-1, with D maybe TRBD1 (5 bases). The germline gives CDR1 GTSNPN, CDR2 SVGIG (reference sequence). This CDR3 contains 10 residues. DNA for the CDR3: TGTGCCTGGAGGGACACTGGAGCTTTCTTT. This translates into CAWRDTGAFF.

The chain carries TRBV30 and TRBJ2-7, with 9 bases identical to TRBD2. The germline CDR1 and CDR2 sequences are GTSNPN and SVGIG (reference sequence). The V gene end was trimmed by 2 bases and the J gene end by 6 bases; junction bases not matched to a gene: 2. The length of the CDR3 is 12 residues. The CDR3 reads CAWSSGGIEQYF. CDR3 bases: TGTGCCTGGAGTAGCGGGGGGATCGAGCAGTACTTC.

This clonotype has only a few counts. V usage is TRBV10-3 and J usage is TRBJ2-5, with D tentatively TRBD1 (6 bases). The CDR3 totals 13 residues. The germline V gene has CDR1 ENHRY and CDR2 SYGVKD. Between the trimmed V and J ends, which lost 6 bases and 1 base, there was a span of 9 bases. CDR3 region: CAIRQGPQETQYF. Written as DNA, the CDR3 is TGTGCCATCAGACAGGGCCCCCAAGAGACCCAGTACTTC.

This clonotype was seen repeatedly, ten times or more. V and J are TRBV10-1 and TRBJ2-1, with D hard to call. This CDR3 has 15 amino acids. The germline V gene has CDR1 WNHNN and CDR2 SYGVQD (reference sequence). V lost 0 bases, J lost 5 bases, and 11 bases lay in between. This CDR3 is CASSESGTGHNEQFF. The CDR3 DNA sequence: TGCGCCAGCAGTGAGTCAGGAACGGGTCACAATGAGCAGTTCTTC.

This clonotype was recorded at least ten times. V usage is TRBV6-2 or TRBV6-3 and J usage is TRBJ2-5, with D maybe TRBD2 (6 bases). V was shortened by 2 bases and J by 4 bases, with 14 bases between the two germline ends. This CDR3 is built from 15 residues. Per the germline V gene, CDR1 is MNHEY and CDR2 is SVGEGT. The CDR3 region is CASSYDPSGGETQYF. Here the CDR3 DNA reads TGTGCCAGCAGTTACGACCCTTCCGGGGGAGAGACCCAGTACTTC.

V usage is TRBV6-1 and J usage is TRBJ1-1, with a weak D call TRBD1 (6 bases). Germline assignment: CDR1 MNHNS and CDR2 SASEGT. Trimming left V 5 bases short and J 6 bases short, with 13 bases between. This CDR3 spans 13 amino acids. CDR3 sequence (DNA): TGTGCCAGCAGTAAACAGGGTAACTCTGAAGCTTTCTTT. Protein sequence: CASSKQGNSEAFF.

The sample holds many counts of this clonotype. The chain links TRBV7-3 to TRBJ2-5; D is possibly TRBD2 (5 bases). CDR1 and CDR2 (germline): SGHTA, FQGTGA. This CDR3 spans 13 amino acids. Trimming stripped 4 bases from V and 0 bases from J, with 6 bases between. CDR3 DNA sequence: TGTGCCAGCAGCTCGGACTACCAAGAGACCCAGTACTTC. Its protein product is CASSSDYQETQYF.

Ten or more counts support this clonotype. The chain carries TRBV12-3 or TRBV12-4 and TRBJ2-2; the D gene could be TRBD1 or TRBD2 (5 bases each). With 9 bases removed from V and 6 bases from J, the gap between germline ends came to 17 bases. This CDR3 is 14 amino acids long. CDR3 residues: CASTRGGRAGELFF. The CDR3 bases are TGTGCCAGTACACGGGGCGGCAGGGCCGGGGAGCTGTTTTTT.

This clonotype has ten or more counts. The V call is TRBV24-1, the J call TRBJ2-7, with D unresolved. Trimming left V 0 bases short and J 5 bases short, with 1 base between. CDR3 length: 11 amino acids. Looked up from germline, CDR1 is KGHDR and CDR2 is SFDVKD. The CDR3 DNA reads TGTGCCACCAGTGATTTGAACGAGCAGTACTTC. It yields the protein CATSDLNEQYF.

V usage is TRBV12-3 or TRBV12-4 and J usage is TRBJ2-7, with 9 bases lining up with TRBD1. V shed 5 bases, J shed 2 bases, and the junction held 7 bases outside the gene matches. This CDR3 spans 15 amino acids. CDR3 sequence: CASSPYRGQTYEQYF. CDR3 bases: TGTGCCAGCAGTCCCTACAGGGGGCAAACCTACGAGCAGTACTTC.

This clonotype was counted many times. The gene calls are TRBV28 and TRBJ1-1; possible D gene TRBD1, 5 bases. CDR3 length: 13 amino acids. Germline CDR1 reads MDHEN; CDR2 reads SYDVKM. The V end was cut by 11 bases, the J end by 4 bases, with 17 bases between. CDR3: CAGRRDLLTEAFF. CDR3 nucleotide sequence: TGTGCCGGCCGCCGGGACCTACTCACTGAAGCTTTCTTT.

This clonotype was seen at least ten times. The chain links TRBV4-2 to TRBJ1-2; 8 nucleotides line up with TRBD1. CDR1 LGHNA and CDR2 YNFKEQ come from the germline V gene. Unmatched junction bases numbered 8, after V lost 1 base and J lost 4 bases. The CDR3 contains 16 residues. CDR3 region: CASSQGSGQEIYGYTF. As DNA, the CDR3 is TGTGCCAGCAGCCAAGGCTCGGGACAGGAGATCTATGGCTACACCTTC.

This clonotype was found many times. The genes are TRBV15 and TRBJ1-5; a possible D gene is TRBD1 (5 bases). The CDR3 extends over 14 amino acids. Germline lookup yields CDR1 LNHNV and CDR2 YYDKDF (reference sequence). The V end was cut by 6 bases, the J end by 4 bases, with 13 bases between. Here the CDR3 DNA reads TGTGCCACCAGGGCGGGCAGGGTAAATCAGCCCCAGCATTTT. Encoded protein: CATRAGRVNQPQHF.

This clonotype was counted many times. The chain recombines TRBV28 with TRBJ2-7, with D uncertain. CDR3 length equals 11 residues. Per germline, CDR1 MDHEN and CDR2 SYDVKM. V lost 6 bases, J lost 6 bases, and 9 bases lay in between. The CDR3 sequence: CASREESEQYF. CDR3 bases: TGTGCCAGCAGAGAAGAGAGCGAGCAGTACTTC. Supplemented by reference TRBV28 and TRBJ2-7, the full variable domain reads DVKVTQSSRYLVKRTGEKVFLECVQDMDHENMFWYRQDPGLGLRLIYFSYDVKMKEKGDIPEGYSVSREKKERFSLILESASTNQTSMYLCASREESEQYFGPGTRLTVT.

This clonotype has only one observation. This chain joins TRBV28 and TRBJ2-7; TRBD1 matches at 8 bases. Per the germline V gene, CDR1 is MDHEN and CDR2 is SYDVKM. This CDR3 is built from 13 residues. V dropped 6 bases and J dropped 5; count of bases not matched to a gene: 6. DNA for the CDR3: TGTGCCAGCAGGGGGGACAGGAACAACGAGCAGTACTTC. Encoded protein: CASRGDRNNEQYF.

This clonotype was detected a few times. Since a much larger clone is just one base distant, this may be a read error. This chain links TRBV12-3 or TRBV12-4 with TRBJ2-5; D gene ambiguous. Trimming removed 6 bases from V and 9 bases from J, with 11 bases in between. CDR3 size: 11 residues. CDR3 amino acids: CASRQYEAQYF. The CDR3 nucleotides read TGTGCCAGCAGGCAATACGAGGCCCAGTACTTC.

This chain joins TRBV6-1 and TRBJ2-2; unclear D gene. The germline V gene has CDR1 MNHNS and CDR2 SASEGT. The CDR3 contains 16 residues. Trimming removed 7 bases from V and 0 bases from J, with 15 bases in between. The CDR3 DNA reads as TGTGCCAGCAACGACCCGGACGTATCGAACACCGGGGAGCTGTTTTTT. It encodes CASNDPDVSNTGELFF.

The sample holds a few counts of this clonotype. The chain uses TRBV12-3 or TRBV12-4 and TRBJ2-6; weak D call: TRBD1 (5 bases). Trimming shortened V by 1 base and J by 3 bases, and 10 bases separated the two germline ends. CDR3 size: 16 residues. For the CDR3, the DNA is TGTGCCAGCAGTTTAGGGGGCGCGTTTGGGGCCAACGTCCTGACTTTC. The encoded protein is CASSLGGAFGANVLTF.

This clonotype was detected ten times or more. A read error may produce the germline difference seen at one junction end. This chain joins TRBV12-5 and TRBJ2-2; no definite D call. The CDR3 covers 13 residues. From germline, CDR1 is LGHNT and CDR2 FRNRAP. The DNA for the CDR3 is TGTGCTAGTGATTTGTCGGACACCGGGGAGCTGTTTTTT. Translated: CASDLSDTGELFF.

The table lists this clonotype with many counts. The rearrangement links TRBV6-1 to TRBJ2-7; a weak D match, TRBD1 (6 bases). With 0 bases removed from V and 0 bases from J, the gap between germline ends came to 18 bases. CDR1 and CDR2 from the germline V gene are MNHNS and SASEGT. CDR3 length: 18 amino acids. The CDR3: CASSEAPPRQATSYEQYF. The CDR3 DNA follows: TGTGCCAGCAGTGAAGCCCCGCCGAGACAGGCAACCTCCTACGAGCAGTACTTC.

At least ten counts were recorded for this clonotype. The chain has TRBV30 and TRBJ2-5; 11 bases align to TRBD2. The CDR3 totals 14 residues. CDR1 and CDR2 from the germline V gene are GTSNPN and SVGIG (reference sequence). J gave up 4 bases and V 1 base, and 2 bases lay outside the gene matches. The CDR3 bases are TGTGCCTGGAGTGGACTAGCGGGAAGAGAGACCCAGTACTTC. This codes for CAWSGLAGRETQYF.

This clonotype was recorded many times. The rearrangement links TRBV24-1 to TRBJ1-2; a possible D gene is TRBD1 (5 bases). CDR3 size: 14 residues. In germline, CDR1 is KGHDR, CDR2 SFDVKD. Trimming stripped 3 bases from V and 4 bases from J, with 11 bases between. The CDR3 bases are TGTGCCACCAGTGATCAACAGGACATCTATGGCTACACCTTC. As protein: CATSDQQDIYGYTF.